This TCR beta chain was found in a study of identical twins. Study-wide results and limits: Monozygotic twins shared more out-of-frame TCR alpha than recombination models predicted.

Only a few counts were recorded for this clonotype. Its antigen is unknown. TCRdb ran MiXCR on the 5' RACE reads and lists one entry per CDR3 protein. The sample holds 400,000 to 550,000 distinct CDR3 sequences, around 20% seen once. The data were also submitted as part of a second study, on T cells expressing NK-cell markers. That publication notes: Sorted T-cell subsets CD3+CD56+NKG2C+, CD3+CD56+NKG2C- and CD3+CD56-NKG2C+ were TCR beta-sequenced. Anti-gamma-delta TCR antibody use in several experiments restricted sorting to alpha-beta TCR T cells.

The receptor's source is a woman younger than 35 in good health. The sequenced sample consisted of CD4+ T cells sorted from blood.

CDR3: CSARRISGRANEQFF. CDR3 DNA sequence: TGCAGTGCTAGAAGAATTAGCGGGAGGGCCAATGAGCAGTTCTTC. This chain links TRBV20-1 with TRBJ2-1, with TRBD2 matching over 11 bases. This CDR3 is built from 15 residues. V trimming: 2 bases; J trimming: 6 bases; junction bases outside the gene matches: 6. Germline V gene data show CDR1 as DFQATT and CDR2 as SNEGSKA (reference sequence).